Each of the 8 T cell receptor beta chains below was sequenced from the same sample in a study of blood T cell repertoires in COVID-19. Generated by immunoSEQ multiplex PCR, the TCRdb table keeps only in-frame clones and is missing some. The sample consists of 200,000 to 250,000 clones, roughly 85% of them appearing once. Specimen: peripheral blood. These receptors were taken from a woman between 70 and 85 years old with COVID-19, enrolled during active disease.

This clone has more than one count but fewer than ten. V gene TRBV7-2 combines with J gene TRBJ2-7, with 8 bases that match TRBD2. The CDR3 consists of 14 residues. Germline V lookup: CDR1 SGHTA, CDR2 FQGNSA. Trimming took 3 bases from V and 7 from J; bases not matched to a gene: 8. As DNA, the CDR3 is TGTGCCAGCAGCTTTAGAGCGGGAGCTTATGAGCAGTACTTC. Translating gives CASSFRAGAYEQYF.

V is TRBV6-2 or TRBV6-3 and J is TRBJ2-3; D ambiguous. V lost 4 bases to trimming and J lost 2 bases, with 13 bases between them. Germline V gives CDR1 MNHEY, CDR2 SVGEGT. The CDR3 extends over 15 amino acids. The CDR3 DNA reads as TGTGCCAGCAGTTCGAAACAGAGAGACACAGATACGCAGTATTTT. Protein sequence: CASSSKQRDTDTQYF.

The V call is TRBV18, the J call TRBJ2-3, with 8 bases fitting TRBD2. The CDR3 runs to 16 residues. V was clipped by 1 base and J by 2 bases; unmatched bases: 5. CDR1 is KGHSH and CDR2 is LQKENI in the germline V gene. The CDR3 coding sequence is TGTGCCAGCTCACCACGGATAGCGGGGTACACAGATACGCAGTATTTT. Translating gives CASSPRIAGYTDTQYF.

The chain employs TRBV6-5 and TRBJ1-4; maybe TRBD1 (6 bases). Per the germline V gene, CDR1 is MNHEY and CDR2 is SVGAGI. Trimming removed 2 bases at V and 4 bases at J, with 8 bases between. This CDR3 region has 14 residues. The DNA for the CDR3 is TGTGCCAGCAGTTACGGACAGAATAATGAAAAACTGTTTTTT. Translating it yields CASSYGQNNEKLFF.

The chain is built from TRBV4-3 and TRBJ1-2; D is uncertain. V gave up 1 base and J gave up 1 base, with 7 bases separating them. This CDR3 has 14 amino acids. CDR1 is LGHNA, CDR2 YSLEER, per germline. The DNA of the CDR3 is TGCGCCAGCAGCCAAGGTTATATTAACTATGGCTACACCTTC. The encoded protein is CASSQGYINYGYTF.

The rearrangement links TRBV7-2 to TRBJ1-1; D is perhaps TRBD1 (5 bases). Trimming removed 0 bases at V and 2 bases at J, with 19 bases between. In germline, CDR1 is SGHTA, CDR2 FQGNSA. The CDR3 spans 18 residues. CDR3 loop: CASSLATGGRTPNTEAFF. CDR3 nucleotide sequence: TGTGCCAGCAGCTTAGCGACCGGGGGACGGACCCCTAACACTGAAGCTTTCTTT.

CDR3 sequence: CASTLGWGGTDTQYF. CDR3 in DNA: TGTGCCAGCACCCTCGGTTGGGGGGGGACAGATACGCAGTATTTT. V is TRBV5-5 and J is TRBJ2-3; 7 bases fit TRBD2. Germline loops: CDR1 SGHKS, CDR2 YYEKEE (reference sequence). V lost 6 bases, J lost 3 bases, and 10 bases stayed unmatched. CDR3 length: 15 amino acids.

The table lists this clone with a few counts. V and J are TRBV19 and TRBJ1-2, with D perhaps TRBD1 (6 bases). The V gene lost 8 bases and the J gene lost 1 base, with 11 bases spanning the gap. Germline lookup yields CDR1 LNHDA and CDR2 SQIVND (reference sequence). This CDR3 spans 13 amino acids. CDR3 sequence reads: CASAGGLNYGYTF. CDR3 in DNA: TGTGCCAGTGCGGGGGGCCTTAACTATGGCTACACCTTC.